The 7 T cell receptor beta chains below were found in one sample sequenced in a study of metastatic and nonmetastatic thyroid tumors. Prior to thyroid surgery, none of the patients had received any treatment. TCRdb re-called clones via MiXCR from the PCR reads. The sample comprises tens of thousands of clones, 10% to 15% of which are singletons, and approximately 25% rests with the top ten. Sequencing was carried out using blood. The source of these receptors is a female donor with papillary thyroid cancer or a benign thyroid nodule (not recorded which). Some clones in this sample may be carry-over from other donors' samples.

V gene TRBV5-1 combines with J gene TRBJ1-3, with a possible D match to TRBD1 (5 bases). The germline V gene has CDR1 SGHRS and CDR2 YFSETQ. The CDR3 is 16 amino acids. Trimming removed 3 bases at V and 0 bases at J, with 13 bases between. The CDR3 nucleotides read TGCGCCAGCAGCTGTGACAGTGGTATCTCTGGAAACACCATATATTTT. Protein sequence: CASSCDSGISGNTIYF.

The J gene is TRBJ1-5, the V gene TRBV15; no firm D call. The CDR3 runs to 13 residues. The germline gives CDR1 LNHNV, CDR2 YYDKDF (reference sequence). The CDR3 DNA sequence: TGTGAAACCAGCAGAGATCGGTGGGAGCCCCAGCATTTT. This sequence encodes CETSRDRWEPQHF. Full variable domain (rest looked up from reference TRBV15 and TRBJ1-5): DAMVIQNPRYQVTQFGKPVTLSCSQTLNHNVMYWYQQKSSQAPKLLFHYYDKDFNNEADTPDNFQSRRPNTSFCFLDIRSPGLGDTAMYLCETSRDRWEPQHFGDGTRLSIL.

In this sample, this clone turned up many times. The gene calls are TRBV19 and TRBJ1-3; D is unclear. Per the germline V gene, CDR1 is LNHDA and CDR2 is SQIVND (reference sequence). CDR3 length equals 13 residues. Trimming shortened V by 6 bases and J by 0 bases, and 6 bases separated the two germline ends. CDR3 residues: CASRTSSGNTIYF. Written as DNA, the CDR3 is TGTGCCAGTAGGACTAGCTCTGGAAACACCATATATTTT. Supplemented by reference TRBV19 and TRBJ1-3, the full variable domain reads DGGITQSPKYLFRKEGQNVTLSCEQNLNHDAMYWYRQDPGQGLRLIYYSQIVNDFQKGDIAEGYSVSREKKESFPLTVTSAQKNPTAFYLCASRTSSGNTIYFGEGSWLTVV.

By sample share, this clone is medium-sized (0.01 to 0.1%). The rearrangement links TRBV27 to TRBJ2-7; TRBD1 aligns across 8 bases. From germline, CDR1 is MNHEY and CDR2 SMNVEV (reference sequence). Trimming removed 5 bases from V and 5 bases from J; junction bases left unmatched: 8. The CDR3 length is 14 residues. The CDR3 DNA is TGTGCCAGCAGTCCGACTCAGGGGGCGAACGAGCAGTACTTC. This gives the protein CASSPTQGANEQYF.

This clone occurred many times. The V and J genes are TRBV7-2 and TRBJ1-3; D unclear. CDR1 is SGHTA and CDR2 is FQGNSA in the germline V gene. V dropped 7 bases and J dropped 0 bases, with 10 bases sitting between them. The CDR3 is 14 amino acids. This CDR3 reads CASKEQISGNTIYF. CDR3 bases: TGTGCCAGCAAAGAGCAGATCTCTGGAAACACCATATATTTT.

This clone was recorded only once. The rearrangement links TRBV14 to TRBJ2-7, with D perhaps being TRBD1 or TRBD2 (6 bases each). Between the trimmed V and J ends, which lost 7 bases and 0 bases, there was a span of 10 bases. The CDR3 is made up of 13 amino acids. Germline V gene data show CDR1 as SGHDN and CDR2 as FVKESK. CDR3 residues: CASKRGDSYEQYF. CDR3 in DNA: TGTGCCAGCAAAAGGGGGGACTCCTACGAGCAGTACTTC.

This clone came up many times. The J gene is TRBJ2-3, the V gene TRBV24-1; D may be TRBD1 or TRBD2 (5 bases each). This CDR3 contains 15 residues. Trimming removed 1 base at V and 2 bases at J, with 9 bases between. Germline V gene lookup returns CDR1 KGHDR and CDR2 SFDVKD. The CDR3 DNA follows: TGTGCCACCAGTGATTTCGGGGCCCCCACAGATACGCAGTATTTT. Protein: CATSDFGAPTDTQYF.